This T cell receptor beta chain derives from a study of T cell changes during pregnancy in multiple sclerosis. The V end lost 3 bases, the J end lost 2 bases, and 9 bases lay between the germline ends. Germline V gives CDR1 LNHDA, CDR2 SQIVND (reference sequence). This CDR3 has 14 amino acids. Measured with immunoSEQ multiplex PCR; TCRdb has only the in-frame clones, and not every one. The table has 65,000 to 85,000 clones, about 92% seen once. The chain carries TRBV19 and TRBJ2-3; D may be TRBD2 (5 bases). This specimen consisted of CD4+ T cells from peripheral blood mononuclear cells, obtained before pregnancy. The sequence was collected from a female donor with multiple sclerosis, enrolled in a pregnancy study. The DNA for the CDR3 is TGTGCCAGTAGTATCGGACTTCACACAGATACGCAGTATTTT. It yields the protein CASSIGLHTDTQYF.